This TCR beta chain was found in a study of blood T cell repertoires in COVID-19. The germline gives CDR1 SGHTA, CDR2 FQGNSA. Trimming left V 9 bases short and J 5 bases short, with 13 bases between. The CDR3 is made up of 12 amino acids. TCRdb's copy holds only in-frame clones and misses some; the assay was immunoSEQ multiplex PCR. The data hold 45,000 to 60,000 clones, with 70% to 90% observed a single time. This clone was detected only once. V and J are TRBV7-2 and TRBJ1-2; possible D gene TRBD1, 6 bases. The sequenced sample consisted of peripheral blood. The sequence was collected from a human donor in a cohort sampled during active COVID-19. The CDR3 loop reads CASGTPSYGYTF. The CDR3 DNA is TGTGCCAGTGGGACACCATCATATGGCTACACCTTC. Using reference TRBV7-2 and TRBJ1-2 for the parts outside the CDR3, the full variable domain is GAGVSQSPSNKVTEKGKDVELRCDPISGHTALYWYRQSLGQGLEFLIYFQGNSAPDKSGLPSDRFSAERTGGSVSTLTIQRTQQEDSAVYLCASGTPSYGYTFGSGTRLTVV.